Following are 15 T cell receptor beta chains from one sample sequenced in a study of identical twins. One entry per CDR3 protein results from TCRdb running MiXCR on the 5' RACE reads. The sample lists hundreds of thousands of distinct CDR3 sequences; more than 20% were seen once. The sample was also reused in another study, on T cells expressing NK-cell markers.

Sequenced sample: CD4+ T cells sorted from blood. The origin of the receptors is a woman under 30 in good health.

A few counts support this clonotype. The V gene is TRBV20-1, the J gene TRBJ1-2, with D unclear. The CDR3 has 11 amino acids. The germline CDR1 and CDR2 sequences are DFQATT and SNEGSKA (reference sequence). V was clipped by 6 bases and J by 11 bases, with 16 bases between them. This CDR3 reads CSALGEWLYTF. The CDR3 nucleotides read TGCAGTGCGCTCGGGGAATGGCTATACACCTTC.

This clonotype has a handful of counts. This chain joins TRBV12-3 or TRBV12-4 and TRBJ2-1, with 8 nucleotides matching TRBD2. The V gene end was trimmed by 7 bases and the J gene end by 8 bases; junction bases not matched to a gene: 13. The CDR3 sequence is 15 residues long. The CDR3 DNA sequence: TGTGCCAGCATTCTGTTCGGCGGGGGGTCTCATGAGCAGTTCTTC. Translation: CASILFGGGSHEQFF.

This clonotype was counted many times. V gene TRBV20-1 combines with J gene TRBJ2-1; the match to TRBD2 covers 8 bases. This CDR3 region has 16 residues. CDR1 and CDR2 (germline): DFQATT, SNEGSKA (reference sequence). The J segment lost 1 base and the V segment lost 4 bases, leaving 9 bases of the junction unmatched. The CDR3 protein is CSATAAGAVSYNEQFF. CDR3 DNA: TGCAGTGCTACCGCAGCGGGAGCTGTTTCCTACAATGAGCAGTTCTTC.

The chain recombines TRBV7-9 with TRBJ2-5; possible D gene TRBD2, 6 bases. This CDR3 contains 13 residues. Germline V gives CDR1 SEHNR, CDR2 FQNEAQ (reference sequence). V shed 4 bases and J shed 4 bases, with 10 bases lying between them. CDR3 residues: CASSWGVRETQYF. CDR3 DNA: TGTGCCAGCAGCTGGGGGGTACGAGAGACCCAGTACTTC.

J is TRBJ2-1 and V is TRBV5-1, with 12 nucleotides matching TRBD2. Germline CDR1 reads SGHRS; CDR2 reads YFSETQ. The V segment lost 1 base and the J segment 8 bases; nucleotides outside the gene matches: 4. The CDR3 is 15 amino acids. The CDR3 protein is CASSLTSGRSYEQFF. CDR3 nucleotide sequence: TGCGCCAGCAGCTTGACTAGCGGGAGGTCGTATGAGCAGTTCTTC.

V is TRBV11-2 and J is TRBJ1-1, with a tentative D call TRBD1 (6 bases). V was cut by 5 bases and J by 6 bases, with 13 bases left in between. The CDR3 has 13 amino acids. CDR1 and CDR2 from the germline V gene are SGHAT and FQNNGV. CDR3 in DNA: TGTGCCAGCAGCCCATCCGAGGGGGCTGAAGCTTTCTTT. Protein sequence: CASSPSEGAEAFF.

This clonotype was detected a few times. The chain uses TRBV2 and TRBJ2-2, with D maybe TRBD2 (5 bases). The CDR3 loop spans 16 amino acids. V lost 4 bases, J lost 0 bases, and 12 bases lay in between. CDR1 and CDR2 (germline): SNHLY, FYNNEI. The CDR3 loop reads CASSVAKRSNTGELFF. In DNA form, the CDR3 reads TGTGCCAGCAGTGTAGCGAAGCGGTCGAACACCGGGGAGCTGTTTTTT.

This clonotype was observed a handful of times. V is TRBV7-8 and J is TRBJ2-5; D call uncertain. V lost 1 base and J 4 bases, leaving 7 bases between the germline ends. Germline CDR1 and CDR2: SGHVS and FQNEAQ. The length of the CDR3 is 13 residues. The CDR3 here is CASSLGLRETQYF. DNA for the CDR3: TGTGCCAGCAGCTTAGGTCTGAGAGAGACCCAGTACTTC.

This clonotype was seen a few times. This chain connects TRBV29-1 to TRBJ2-1; no firm D call. Trimming removed 3 bases at V and 12 bases at J, with 9 bases between. The CDR3 is 10 amino acids. CDR1 is SQVTM, CDR2 ANQGSEA, per germline. CDR3 coding DNA: TGCAGCGTTGAGGTCAGATGGCAGTTCTTC. Translation gives CSVEVRWQFF.

The rearrangement links TRBV6-1 to TRBJ1-1; D remains ambiguous. Germline V gives CDR1 MNHNS, CDR2 SASEGT. This CDR3 has 14 residues. Between the trimmed V and J ends, which lost 8 bases and 0 bases, there was a span of 13 bases. CDR3 in DNA: TGTGCCAGCTTTCCTGGCAGCTTGAACACTGAAGCTTTCTTT. Translated: CASFPGSLNTEAFF.

This clonotype occurred a few times. This chain joins TRBV12-3 or TRBV12-4 and TRBJ1-4, with D uncertain. This CDR3 is 11 amino acids long. The ends were cut back, 8 bases at V and 8 bases at J, with 9 bases in the middle. The CDR3 coding sequence is TGTGCCAGCTCCCTGTACGAAAAACTGTTTTTT. This translates into CASSLYEKLFF.

The V gene is TRBV5-1, the J gene TRBJ2-2; D uncertain. The V gene lost 7 bases and the J gene lost 1 base, with 8 bases spanning the gap. This CDR3 has 13 residues. Germline V gene lookup returns CDR1 SGHRS and CDR2 YFSETQ. CDR3 sequence: CASWAKNTGELFF. The CDR3 DNA sequence: TGCGCCAGCTGGGCCAAGAACACCGGGGAGCTGTTTTTT. Looking up the rest from reference TRBV5-1 and TRBJ2-2 gives the full variable domain: KAGVTQTPRYLIKTRGQQVTLSCSPISGHRSVSWYQQTPGQGLQFLFEYFSETQRNKGNFPGRFSGRQFSNSRSEMNVSTLELGDSALYLCASWAKNTGELFFGEGSRLTVL.

The chain carries TRBV7-3 and TRBJ2-3; D gene ambiguous. This CDR3 contains 14 residues. The V end was cut by 5 bases, the J end by 2 bases, with 11 bases between. CDR1 is SGHTA, CDR2 FQGTGA, per germline. CDR3 sequence: CASSPSRFTDTQYF. DNA for the CDR3: TGTGCCAGCAGCCCCTCCCGCTTCACAGATACGCAGTATTTT.

This clonotype was counted a few times. The chain couples TRBV5-8 to TRBJ1-1; no definite D call. V dropped 4 bases and J dropped 1 base, with 8 bases sitting between them. The CDR3 covers 13 residues. Germline V gene data show CDR1 as SGHTS and CDR2 as YDEGEE. CDR3 DNA: TGTGCCAGCAGCGTGACATCGAACACTGAAGCTTTCTTT. Its translation: CASSVTSNTEAFF.

The chain uses TRBV4-3 and TRBJ2-5; D is ambiguous. V was clipped by 1 base and J by 0 bases, with 12 bases between them. The CDR3 sequence is 16 residues long. Germline V gives CDR1 LGHNA, CDR2 YSLEER. CDR3 bases: TGCGCCAGCAGCCAAGGGGCTAACTACAACCAAGAGACCCAGTACTTC. Translation gives CASSQGANYNQETQYF.